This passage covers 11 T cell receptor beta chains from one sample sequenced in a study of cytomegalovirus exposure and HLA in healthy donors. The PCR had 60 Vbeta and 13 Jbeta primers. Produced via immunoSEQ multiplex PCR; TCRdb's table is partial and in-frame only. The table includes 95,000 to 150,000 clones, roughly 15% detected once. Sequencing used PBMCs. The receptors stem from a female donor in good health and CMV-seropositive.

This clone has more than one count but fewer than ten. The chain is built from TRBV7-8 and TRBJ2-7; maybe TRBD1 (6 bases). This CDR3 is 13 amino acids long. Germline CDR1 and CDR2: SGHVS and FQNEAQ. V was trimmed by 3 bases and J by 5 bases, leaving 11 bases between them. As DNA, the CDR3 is TGTGCCAGCAGCTTTACAGGGTACAACGAGCAGTACTTC. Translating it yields CASSFTGYNEQYF.

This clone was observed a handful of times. The CDR3 DNA reads TGTGCCAGCAGCCTGACAGGGGGGGCAACTAATGAAAAACTGTTTTTT. Translating it yields CASSLTGGATNEKLFF. This chain connects TRBV28 to TRBJ1-4; 9 positions agree with TRBD1. The V segment lost 6 bases and the J segment 0 bases; nucleotides outside the gene matches: 5. The germline V gene has CDR1 MDHEN and CDR2 SYDVKM. This CDR3 region has 16 residues.

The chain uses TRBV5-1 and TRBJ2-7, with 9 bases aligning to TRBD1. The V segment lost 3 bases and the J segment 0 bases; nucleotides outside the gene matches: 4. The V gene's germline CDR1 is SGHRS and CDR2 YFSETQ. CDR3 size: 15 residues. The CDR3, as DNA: TGCGCCAGCAGCTCAGGGACAGGGTTCTCCTACGAGCAGTACTTC. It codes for CASSSGTGFSYEQYF.

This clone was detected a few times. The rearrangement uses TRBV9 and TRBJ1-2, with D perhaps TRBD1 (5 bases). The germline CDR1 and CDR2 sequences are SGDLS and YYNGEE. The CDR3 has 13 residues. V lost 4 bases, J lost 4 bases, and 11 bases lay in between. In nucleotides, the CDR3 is TGTGCCAGCAGCCGCAGGGTCGGCTATGGCTACACCTTC. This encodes CASSRRVGYGYTF.

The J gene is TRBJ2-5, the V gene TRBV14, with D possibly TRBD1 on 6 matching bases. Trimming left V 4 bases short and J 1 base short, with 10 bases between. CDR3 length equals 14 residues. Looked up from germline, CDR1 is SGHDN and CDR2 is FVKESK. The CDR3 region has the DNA TGTGCCAGCAGCCCGCTAGGGGGCCAAGAGACCCAGTACTTC. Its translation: CASSPLGGQETQYF.

This CDR3 reads CASSRNRLEAFF. The CDR3 nucleotides read TGTGCCAGCAGTAGAAACAGGTTAGAAGCTTTCTTT. The genes are TRBV28 and TRBJ1-1, with D possibly TRBD1 on 5 matching bases. Trimming shortened V by 5 bases and J by 8 bases, and 12 bases separated the two germline ends. This CDR3 is 12 amino acids long. CDR1 MDHEN and CDR2 SYDVKM come from the germline V gene.

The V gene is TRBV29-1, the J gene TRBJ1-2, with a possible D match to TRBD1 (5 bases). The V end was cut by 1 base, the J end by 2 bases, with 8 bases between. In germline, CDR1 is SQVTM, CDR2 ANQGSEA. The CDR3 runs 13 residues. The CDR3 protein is CSVEVPGNYGYTF. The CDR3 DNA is TGCAGCGTTGAAGTTCCAGGGAACTATGGCTACACCTTC. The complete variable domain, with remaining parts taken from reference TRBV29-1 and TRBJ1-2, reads SAVISQKPSRDICQRGTSLTIQCQVDSQVTMMFWYRQQPGQSLTLIATANQGSEATYESGFVIDKFPISRPNLTFSTLTVSNMSPEDSSIYLCSVEVPGNYGYTFGSGTRLTVV.

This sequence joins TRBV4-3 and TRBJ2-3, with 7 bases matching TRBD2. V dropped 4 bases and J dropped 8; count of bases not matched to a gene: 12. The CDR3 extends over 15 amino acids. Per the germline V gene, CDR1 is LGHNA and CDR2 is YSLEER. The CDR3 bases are TGCGCCAGCAGCCTGCGGGGCGGGGGTGATGCTACGCAGTATTTT. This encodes CASSLRGGGDATQYF.

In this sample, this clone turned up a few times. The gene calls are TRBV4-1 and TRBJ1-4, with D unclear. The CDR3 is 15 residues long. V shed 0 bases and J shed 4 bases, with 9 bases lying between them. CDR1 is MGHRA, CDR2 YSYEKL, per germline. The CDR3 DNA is TGCGCCAGCAGCCAAGATCGTCGGAGTAATGAAAAACTGTTTTTT. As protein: CASSQDRRSNEKLFF.

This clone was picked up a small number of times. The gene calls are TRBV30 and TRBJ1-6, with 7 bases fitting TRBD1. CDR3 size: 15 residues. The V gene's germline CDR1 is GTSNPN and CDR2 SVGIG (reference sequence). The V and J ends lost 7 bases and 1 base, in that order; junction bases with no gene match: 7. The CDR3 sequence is CAFSTGVSYNSPLHF. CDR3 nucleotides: TGTGCCTTTTCTACAGGGGTGTCCTATAATTCACCCCTCCACTTT.

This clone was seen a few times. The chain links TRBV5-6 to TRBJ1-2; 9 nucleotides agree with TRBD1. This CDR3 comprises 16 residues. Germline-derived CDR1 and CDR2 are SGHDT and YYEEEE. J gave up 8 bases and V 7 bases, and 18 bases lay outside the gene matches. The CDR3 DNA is TGTGCCAGCCCCGGCACTTGGGACAGGGCCCACGAGGGCTACACCTTC. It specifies CASPGTWDRAHEGYTF.